What follows are 20 T cell receptor beta chains derived from one specimen sequenced in a study of blood T cell repertoires in COVID-19. Only in-frame clones appear in the TCRdb table, and some are missing; sequencing was by immunoSEQ multiplex PCR. The sample carries about 60,000 clones, roughly 88% recorded once. Sequenced material: peripheral blood. The source of these receptors is a man in his sixties with acute or convalescent COVID-19.

The chain employs TRBV5-1 and TRBJ1-1, with D tentatively TRBD1 (6 bases). CDR3 length equals 16 residues. V was shortened by 2 bases and J by 1 base, with 15 bases between the two germline ends. From germline, CDR1 is SGHRS and CDR2 YFSETQ. The CDR3 loop reads CASSFQPLTGNTEAFF. The CDR3 DNA reads TGCGCCAGCAGCTTTCAGCCTCTGACAGGGAACACTGAAGCTTTCTTT.

This chain connects TRBV7-3 to TRBJ1-1; D remains unclear. Looked up from germline, CDR1 is SGHTA and CDR2 is FQGTGA. Trimming pared 2 bases from V and 0 bases from J, leaving 7 bases between. This CDR3 is 14 amino acids long. CDR3 in amino acids: CASSLDGLNTEAFF. CDR3 nucleotides: TGTGCCAGCAGCTTAGATGGGCTGAACACTGAAGCTTTCTTT.

This clone showed up just once. J is TRBJ2-7 and V is TRBV5-6, with D perhaps matching TRBD1 (7 bases). Trimming cost V 1 base and J 2 bases, with 16 bases left between them. This CDR3 comprises 16 residues. Germline loops: CDR1 SGHDT, CDR2 YYEEEE. The chain's CDR3 is CASSLMGGQGAYEQYF. CDR3 sequence (DNA): TGTGCCAGCAGCTTGATGGGAGGCCAGGGGGCCTACGAGCAGTACTTC.

This chain joins TRBV29-1 and TRBJ2-7; 7 bases fit TRBD1. Germline V CDR1 and CDR2: SQVTM, ANQGSEA. This CDR3 is built from 13 residues. J was trimmed by 3 bases and V by 6 bases; bases with no gene match: 8. The chain's CDR3 is CSVRGSGGYEQYF. The CDR3 DNA follows: TGCAGCGTCAGGGGTTCAGGGGGCTACGAGCAGTACTTC.

The V and J genes are TRBV5-1 and TRBJ2-1, with 10 bases that match TRBD2. Germline V CDR1 and CDR2: SGHRS, YFSETQ. CDR3 size: 16 residues. The V and J ends lost 0 bases and 3 bases, in that order; junction bases with no gene match: 3. The DNA for the CDR3 is TGCGCCAGCAGCTTGGAGGCTAGCGGGGGCTACAATGAGCAGTTCTTC. This encodes CASSLEASGGYNEQFF.

The chain employs TRBV5-6 and TRBJ2-1, with D perhaps matching TRBD1 (6 bases). V shed 4 bases and J shed 8 bases, with 22 bases lying between them. The CDR3 has 16 amino acids. From germline, CDR1 is SGHDT and CDR2 YYEEEE. CDR3 bases: TGTGCCAGCAGCCCGTGGGAATGGGGGCGAAGGGATGAGCAGTTCTTC. Protein: CASSPWEWGRRDEQFF.

The chain employs TRBV6-5 and TRBJ1-2; D gene ambiguous. Germline V gives CDR1 MNHEY, CDR2 SVGAGI. The CDR3 extends over 15 amino acids. V was trimmed by 6 bases and J by 0 bases, leaving 14 bases between them. CDR3 nucleotide sequence: TGTGCCAGCAGCTCTGGGCCGTTTCCTAACTATGGCTACACCTTC. This encodes CASSSGPFPNYGYTF.

The V and J genes are TRBV7-9 and TRBJ1-1; TRBD1 matches at 7 bases. Looked up from germline, CDR1 is SEHNR and CDR2 is FQNEAQ (reference sequence). The CDR3 totals 15 residues. The trim removed 0 bases at V and 1 base at J, leaving 2 bases unmatched. The CDR3 reads CASSLAGTENTEAFF. The CDR3 coding sequence is TGTGCCAGCAGCTTAGCGGGGACAGAGAACACTGAAGCTTTCTTT.

The CDR3, as DNA: TGCGCCAGCAGCTTGGAGCGGGTATACAATGAGCAGTTCTTC. This gives the protein CASSLERVYNEQFF. The chain combines TRBV5-1 with TRBJ2-1, with D perhaps TRBD2 (6 bases). CDR3 size: 14 residues. The germline V gene has CDR1 SGHRS and CDR2 YFSETQ. Trimming cost V 0 bases and J 4 bases, with 8 bases left between them.

V usage is TRBV2 and J usage is TRBJ1-2, with TRBD1 identical over 9 bases. Germline V gene lookup returns CDR1 SNHLY and CDR2 FYNNEI. Unmatched junction bases numbered 6, after V lost 8 bases and J lost 5 bases. CDR3 length equals 13 residues. The CDR3, as DNA: TGTGCCAGCGCCCGGGGACAGGGATATGGCTACACCTTC. Encoded protein: CASARGQGYGYTF.

The J gene is TRBJ2-6, the V gene TRBV3-1 (or the pseudogene TRBV3-2); 8 positions agree with TRBD2. Trimming took 4 bases from V and 7 from J; bases not matched to a gene: 12. Germline assignment: CDR1 LGHDT and CDR2 YNNKEL (reference sequence). The length of the CDR3 is 17 residues. CDR3: CASSLTSRTSLANVLTF. The CDR3 bases are TGTGCCAGCAGCCTGACTTCACGGACTAGCTTAGCCAACGTCCTGACTTTC.

This chain uses TRBV19 with TRBJ2-4; 12 nucleotides line up with TRBD1. Per germline, CDR1 LNHDA and CDR2 SQIVND (reference sequence). J was trimmed by 2 bases and V by 6 bases; bases with no gene match: 5. This CDR3 is 16 amino acids long. The CDR3 DNA reads TGTGCCAGTAGGGGGACAGGGGGCATCACCAAAAACATTCAGTACTTC. Amino acid sequence: CASRGTGGITKNIQYF.

V usage is TRBV5-1 and J usage is TRBJ1-1; 10 bases align to TRBD1. CDR1 SGHRS and CDR2 YFSETQ come from the germline V gene. The trim removed 4 bases at V and 3 bases at J, leaving 9 bases unmatched. The CDR3 totals 16 residues. CDR3 protein: CASSPRQGAGDTEAFF. As DNA, the CDR3 is TGCGCCAGCAGCCCCCGACAGGGGGCGGGGGACACTGAAGCTTTCTTT. The full variable domain, its missing parts supplied by reference TRBV5-1 and TRBJ1-1, is KAGVTQTPRYLIKTRGQQVTLSCSPISGHRSVSWYQQTPGQGLQFLFEYFSETQRNKGNFPGRFSGRQFSNSRSEMNVSTLELGDSALYLCASSPRQGAGDTEAFFGQGTRLTVV.

In this sample, this clone turned up once. The V and J genes are TRBV2 and TRBJ2-1, with 15 bases lining up with TRBD2. V lost 10 bases, J lost 8 bases, and 12 bases stayed unmatched. This CDR3 contains 16 residues. CDR1 is SNHLY, CDR2 FYNNEI, per germline. The CDR3 spells CAIVPGLAGGPHEQFF. CDR3 in DNA: TGTGCCATCGTCCCGGGACTAGCGGGGGGTCCTCATGAGCAGTTCTTC.

V gene TRBV11-2 combines with J gene TRBJ2-5; D might be TRBD1 (6 bases). The germline CDR1 and CDR2 sequences are SGHAT and FQNNGV. This CDR3 is built from 13 residues. V lost 3 bases, J lost 5 bases, and 10 bases lay in between. CDR3 residues: CASSLDSRETQYF. The CDR3 DNA reads TGTGCCAGCAGCTTGGACAGCAGGGAGACCCAGTACTTC.

The chain joins TRBV18 to TRBJ1-2, with 8 bases lining up with TRBD1. Trimming at V came to 5 bases and at J to 4 bases, leaving 12 bases not matched to a gene. Germline V CDR1 and CDR2: KGHSH, LQKENI. This CDR3 contains 16 residues. CDR3 bases: TGTGCCAGCTCATCGACTCCGGGACAGGAAGCCTATGGCTACACCTTC. Translation gives CASSSTPGQEAYGYTF.

This sequence joins TRBV3-1 (or the pseudogene TRBV3-2) and TRBJ1-1; D perhaps matches TRBD1 (5 bases). Per germline, CDR1 LGHDT and CDR2 YNNKEL (reference sequence). The V end lost 3 bases, the J end lost 4 bases, and 9 bases lay between the germline ends. The CDR3 length is 13 residues. The CDR3 region is CASSHNGATEAFF. In DNA, the CDR3 is TGTGCCAGCAGCCACAATGGGGCCACTGAAGCTTTCTTT.

The V and J genes are TRBV6-5 and TRBJ1-4; D gene uncertain. V gave up 4 bases and J gave up 3 bases, with 12 bases separating them. The CDR3 loop spans 15 amino acids. Per germline, CDR1 MNHEY and CDR2 SVGAGI. CDR3 coding DNA: TGTGCCAGCAGTTTTTACAGCTCACCTAATGAAAAACTGTTTTTT. Amino acid sequence: CASSFYSSPNEKLFF.

The chain employs TRBV13 and TRBJ1-1; 7 bases fit TRBD1. Germline CDR1 PRHDT, CDR2 FYEKMQ (reference sequence). The CDR3 extends over 13 amino acids. V was clipped by 5 bases and J by 3 bases; unmatched bases: 3. The CDR3 loop reads CASSRGLDTEAFF. The CDR3 coding sequence is TGTGCCAGCAGCAGGGGGCTGGACACTGAAGCTTTCTTT.

The chain joins TRBV9 to TRBJ2-5; no clear D gene. Looked up from germline, CDR1 is SGDLS and CDR2 is YYNGEE. The CDR3 is made up of 13 amino acids. V lost 3 bases, J lost 7 bases, and 13 bases lay in between. CDR3 coding DNA: TGTGCCAGCAGCGGCGGCTCCCTGGGGACCCAGTACTTC. Translated: CASSGGSLGTQYF.